Below are 20 T cell receptor beta chains sequenced from a single sample in a study of T cell responses to AZD1222 COVID-19 vaccine. Profiled with immunoSEQ multiplex PCR; TCRdb holds only in-frame clones, not every one. Here the sample spans about 92,000 clones, approximately 91% being singletons. This material consisted of peripheral blood, taken on day 0 of AZD1222 vaccination. These TCRs come from an adult in good health.

The rearrangement joins TRBV7-2 to TRBJ2-7, with no clear D. The CDR3 covers 15 residues. Germline values: CDR1 SGHTA, CDR2 FQGNSA. V was pared by 5 bases and J by 2 bases, with 16 bases between. The CDR3 DNA follows: TGTGCCAGCAGCGCGCCGACATCCGGCCCCTACGAGCAGTACTTC. Translated: CASSAPTSGPYEQYF. The full variable domain, its missing parts supplied by reference TRBV7-2 and TRBJ2-7, is GAGVSQSPSNKVTEKGKDVELRCDPISGHTALYWYRQSLGQGLEFLIYFQGNSAPDKSGLPSDRFSAERTGGSVSTLTIQRTQQEDSAVYLCASSAPTSGPYEQYFGPGTRLTVT.

The count of this clone is one. The chain joins TRBV28 to TRBJ1-1; 11 nucleotides agree with TRBD1. This CDR3 is built from 14 residues. Germline lookup yields CDR1 MDHEN and CDR2 SYDVKM. Trimming at V came to 11 bases and at J to 1 base, leaving 6 bases not matched to a gene. The CDR3, as DNA: TGTGCCGGAAAGGGACAGGGGGAGAACACTGAAGCTTTCTTT. This translates into CAGKGQGENTEAFF.

V is TRBV10-3 and J is TRBJ2-7; D remains unclear. The germline V gene has CDR1 ENHRY and CDR2 SYGVKD. V dropped 5 bases and J dropped 5 bases, with 10 bases sitting between them. The CDR3 sequence is 12 residues long. The chain's CDR3 is CAISPNSNEQYF. Here the CDR3 DNA reads TGTGCCATCAGTCCCAATTCTAACGAGCAGTACTTC.

This clone was observed a few times. This sequence joins TRBV28 and TRBJ2-5, with D tentatively TRBD1 (6 bases). CDR1 is MDHEN, CDR2 SYDVKM, per germline. The CDR3 extends over 15 amino acids. The V gene lost 3 bases and the J gene lost 5 bases, with 16 bases spanning the gap. In nucleotides, the CDR3 is TGTGCCAGCAGTTTCGTGGGGGCTGAAAAGGAGACCCAGTACTTC. Residues: CASSFVGAEKETQYF.

The chain employs TRBV27 and TRBJ2-7; TRBD1 agrees at 11 bases. Germline-derived CDR1 and CDR2 are MNHEY and SMNVEV (reference sequence). After removal of 6 bases from V and 3 bases from J, the junction contained 7 bases not matched to a gene. CDR3 length equals 15 residues. CDR3 sequence reads: CASSDPGQGDYEQYF. As DNA, the CDR3 is TGTGCCAGCAGCGACCCGGGACAGGGGGACTACGAGCAGTACTTC.

The chain carries TRBV19 and TRBJ1-5; D perhaps matches TRBD1 (6 bases). The CDR3 has 19 residues. The V gene's germline CDR1 is LNHDA and CDR2 SQIVND (reference sequence). Trimming shortened V by 7 bases and J by 2 bases, and 27 bases separated the two germline ends. The CDR3 region has the DNA TGTGCCAGTATCCGATGCAGGGGCCGGGTTCAGAAAGGCAATCAGCCCCAGCATTTT. This translates into CASIRCRGRVQKGNQPQHF.

The J gene is TRBJ1-2, the V gene TRBV7-2; 7 positions match TRBD1. With 4 bases clipped from V and 5 bases from J, the junction kept 13 bases outside the gene matches. In germline, CDR1 is SGHTA, CDR2 FQGNSA. The length of the CDR3 is 16 residues. Here the CDR3 reads CASSSARGQLPYGYTF. The CDR3 DNA sequence: TGTGCCAGCAGCTCCGCCCGGGGACAGCTACCATATGGCTACACCTTC.

This clone is a singleton in its sample. The chain is built from TRBV3-1 (or the pseudogene TRBV3-2) and TRBJ1-5, with D perhaps TRBD1 (5 bases). The ends were cut back, 1 base at V and 3 bases at J, with 7 bases in the middle. Per the germline V gene, CDR1 is LGHDT and CDR2 is YNNKEL (reference sequence). The CDR3 runs to 14 residues. CDR3 nucleotide sequence: TGTGCCAGCAGCCAAGTTGGGGCCAATCAGCCCCAGCATTTT. The encoded protein is CASSQVGANQPQHF.

This sequence joins TRBV28 and TRBJ2-7, with D perhaps TRBD1 (5 bases). Germline assignment: CDR1 MDHEN and CDR2 SYDVKM. There are 12 residues in the CDR3. The V end lost 5 bases, the J end lost 3 bases, and 8 bases lay between the germline ends. The CDR3 DNA reads TGTGCCAGCAGTCTCCAGGGCTACGAGCAGTACTTC. This gives the protein CASSLQGYEQYF.

The V gene is TRBV15, the J gene TRBJ1-4; D is undetermined. The V and J ends lost 0 bases and 10 bases respectively, with 15 bases between them. Germline V CDR1 and CDR2: LNHNV, YYDKDF (reference sequence). The CDR3 has 15 residues. CDR3 in DNA: TGTGCCACCAGCAGAGATGAAGATCGCTCCCGAAAACTGTTTTTT. This gives the protein CATSRDEDRSRKLFF.

This sequence joins TRBV28 and TRBJ1-6, with D possibly TRBD1 on 5 matching bases. There are 14 residues in the CDR3. CDR1 is MDHEN and CDR2 is SYDVKM in the germline V gene. V was cut by 4 bases and J by 9 bases, with 13 bases left in between. As DNA, the CDR3 is TGTGCCAGCAGTTCTTCCGGGGGGGGTTCACCCCTCCACTTT. Its translation is CASSSSGGGSPLHF.

J is TRBJ1-1 and V is TRBV27, with TRBD1 matching over 8 bases. The CDR3 extends over 14 amino acids. With 8 bases clipped from V and 3 bases from J, the junction kept 8 bases outside the gene matches. The germline V gene has CDR1 MNHEY and CDR2 SMNVEV (reference sequence). In nucleotides, the CDR3 is TGTGCCAGCGGTAAACGGGACAGGTACACTGAAGCTTTCTTT. Protein: CASGKRDRYTEAFF.

The chain has TRBV28 and TRBJ1-4, with D perhaps TRBD1 (5 bases). Germline lookup yields CDR1 MDHEN and CDR2 SYDVKM. CDR3 size: 15 residues. Trimming shortened V by 5 bases and J by 5 bases, and 15 bases separated the two germline ends. The CDR3: CASSNPGQENEKLFF. CDR3 nucleotides: TGTGCCAGCAGTAACCCCGGACAAGAGAATGAAAAACTGTTTTTT. The full variable domain, completed using reference TRBV28 and TRBJ1-4, is DVKVTQSSRYLVKRTGEKVFLECVQDMDHENMFWYRQDPGLGLRLIYFSYDVKMKEKGDIPEGYSVSREKKERFSLILESASTNQTSMYLCASSNPGQENEKLFFGSGTQLSVL.

The V gene is TRBV5-1, the J gene TRBJ2-3; TRBD2 matches at 9 bases. This CDR3 has 15 residues. With 0 bases clipped from V and 4 bases from J, the junction kept 3 bases outside the gene matches. CDR1 is SGHRS and CDR2 is YFSETQ in the germline V gene. CDR3 sequence reads: CASSLASGVSDTQYF. CDR3 nucleotide sequence: TGCGCCAGCAGCTTGGCTAGCGGGGTCTCAGATACGCAGTATTTT.

The chain links TRBV7-8 to TRBJ2-7; weak D call: TRBD2 (5 bases). CDR3 size: 15 residues. Per the germline V gene, CDR1 is SGHVS and CDR2 is FQNEAQ. V dropped 3 bases and J dropped 0 bases, with 12 bases sitting between them. CDR3 nucleotides: TGTGCCAGCAGCTTCTTTGTGGGGAGCTCCTACGAGCAGTACTTC. It codes for CASSFFVGSSYEQYF.

This chain uses TRBV28 with TRBJ1-2, with 9 bases that match TRBD1. This CDR3 contains 14 residues. J gave up 7 bases and V 6 bases, and 9 bases lay outside the gene matches. In germline, CDR1 is MDHEN, CDR2 SYDVKM. CDR3: CASRPGTGSSGYTF. CDR3 bases: TGTGCCAGCAGACCCGGGACAGGGAGCTCTGGCTACACCTTC.

V is TRBV28 and J is TRBJ1-4; 10 bases agree with TRBD1. The trim removed 3 bases at V and 7 bases at J, leaving 8 bases unmatched. From germline, CDR1 is MDHEN and CDR2 SYDVKM. The CDR3 has 16 residues. The CDR3 DNA is TGTGCCAGCAGTTTGGGGGACAGGGGCGGGCGTGAAAAACTGTTTTTT. Encoded protein: CASSLGDRGGREKLFF. Full variable domain (rest looked up from reference TRBV28 and TRBJ1-4): DVKVTQSSRYLVKRTGEKVFLECVQDMDHENMFWYRQDPGLGLRLIYFSYDVKMKEKGDIPEGYSVSREKKERFSLILESASTNQTSMYLCASSLGDRGGREKLFFGSGTQLSVL.

This chain uses TRBV5-5 with TRBJ1-3, with 10 bases identical to TRBD1. The CDR3 has 16 residues. J gave up 1 base and V 4 bases, and 5 bases lay outside the gene matches. Germline assignment: CDR1 SGHKS and CDR2 YYEKEE (reference sequence). The CDR3, as DNA: TGTGCCAGCAGCCAAAGACAGGGGGCTTCTGGAAACACCATATATTTT. Encoded protein: CASSQRQGASGNTIYF.

In DNA form, the CDR3 reads TGCAGCGTTGAAGATCTTTCGGGGTTTGGGACCCAGTACTTC. Amino acids: CSVEDLSGFGTQYF. This chain uses TRBV29-1 with TRBJ2-5, with D maybe TRBD2 (5 bases). CDR1 and CDR2 (germline): SQVTM, ANQGSEA. The CDR3 extends over 14 amino acids. V dropped 0 bases and J dropped 7 bases, with 15 bases sitting between them.

As regards this clone: Additional DNA sequences in this sample encode the identical CDR3. The chain links TRBV19 to TRBJ2-1, with TRBD2 matching 7 bases. This CDR3 contains 15 residues. Germline CDR1 is LNHDA and CDR2 is SQIVND (reference sequence). Unmatched junction bases numbered 3, after V lost 2 bases and J lost 2 bases. DNA for the CDR3: TGTGCCAGTAGTATATTCAGCGGGGCCTACAATGAGCAGTTCTTC. It translates to CASSIFSGAYNEQFF.